This is a list of T cell receptor beta chains from one sample in a study of cytomegalovirus exposure and HLA in healthy donors. TCRdb's copy holds only in-frame clones and misses some; the assay was immunoSEQ multiplex PCR. The sample includes around 49,000 clones, roughly 75% seen only once; the top ten take approximately 7.7%. The specimen sequenced was PBMCs. All receptors come from a man younger than 45 in good health and CMV-seropositive. Each CDR3 is given with its conserved first and last residue. The D gene is left open where the match is weak. The listing skips clone size in some rows; elsewhere it reads once, few, many or a size class.

D gene	clone size	J gene	V gene	CDR3 protein	CDR3 DNA
.	.	TRBJ2-3	TRBV27	CASSSLGTPGGPTDTQYF	TGTGCCAGCAGTTCGCTTGGGACTCCCGGAGGTCCAACAGATACGCAGTATTTT
TRBD1	few	TRBJ1-2	TRBV6-1	CASRVQGSYTF	TGTGCCAGCAGGGTACAGGGGAGCTACACCTTC
.	.	TRBJ1-6	TRBV9	CASSGRDTNSPLHF	TGTGCCAGCAGCGGCCGGGACACAAATTCACCCCTCCACTTT
.	few	TRBJ1-1	TRBV20-1	CRPGIEAFF	TGCAGGCCCGGGATTGAAGCTTTCTTT
.	.	TRBJ2-7	TRBV2	CASSSPGHGTYEQYF	TGTGCCAGCAGTTCTCCGGGACACGGTACCTACGAGCAGTACTTC
.	.	TRBJ1-6	TRBV18	CASSPDSDNSPLHF	TGTGCCAGCTCACCAGACAGCGATAATTCACCCCTCCACTTT
.	.	TRBJ2-3	TRBV7-9	CASSRQDTQYF	TGTGCCAGCAGCAGACAAGATACGCAGTATTTT
.	.	TRBJ1-2	TRBV20-1	CSAYFYGYTF	TGCAGTGCGTACTTCTATGGCTACACCTTC
.	.	TRBJ1-3	TRBV25-1	CASSGTDFNSGNTIYF	TGTGCCAGCAGTGGGACAGATTTCAACTCTGGAAACACCATATATTTT
.	.	TRBJ2-1	TRBV25-1	CASSESGIGNEQFF	TGTGCCAGCAGTGAATCCGGGATCGGCAATGAGCAGTTCTTC
.	.	TRBJ1-2	TRBV28	CASSFRGYTF	TGTGCCAGCAGTTTTCGGGGCTACACCTTC
TRBD1	.	TRBJ1-3	TRBV7-2	CASSGQGNGNTIYF	TGTGCCAGCAGCGGACAGGGCAATGGAAACACCATATATTTT
TRBD1	.	TRBJ2-7	TRBV2	CASSAQGTVASYEQYF	TGTGCCAGCAGTGCTCAGGGGACAGTGGCCTCCTACGAGCAGTACTTC
.	.	TRBJ1-5	TRBV2	CASKRDPGTNNQPQHF	TGTGCCAGCAAGCGTGACCCCGGGACAAACAATCAGCCCCAGCATTTT
.	once	TRBJ2-1	TRBV7-8	CASSLGGGLNEQFF	TGTGCCAGCAGCTTAGGTGGGGGGTTGAATGAGCAGTTCTTC
TRBD1	.	TRBJ2-1	TRBV27	CASSSKGQGSYNEQFF	TGTGCCAGCAGTTCCAAGGGACAGGGCTCCTACAATGAGCAGTTCTTC
.	.	TRBJ1-4	TRBV28	CASSFLGWDEKLFF	TGTGCCAGCAGTTTCCTAGGTTGGGATGAAAAACTGTTTTTT
.	once	TRBJ2-7	TRBV6-4	CASSDSPLGADEQYF	TGTGCCAGCAGTGACTCACCTTTGGGGGCTGACGAGCAGTACTTC
.	.	TRBJ1-2	TRBV4-2	CASSQEGVNYGYTF	TGTGCCAGCAGCCAAGAAGGGGTTAACTATGGCTACACCTTC
TRBD1	.	TRBJ1-2	TRBV7-8	CASSEGQGAGYTF	TGTGCCAGCAGCGAAGGACAGGGGGCTGGCTACACCTTC
TRBD1	.	TRBJ1-1	TRBV5-1	CASSLGGQGNTEAFF	TGCGCCAGCAGCTTGGGGGGACAGGGGAACACTGAAGCTTTCTTT
TRBD1	.	TRBJ2-5	TRBV2	CASSEGQGGTQYF	TGTGCCAGCAGTGAAGGACAGGGGGGGACCCAGTACTTC
TRBD1	.	TRBJ2-6	TRBV5-6	CASSLRTGRTGANVLTF	TGTGCCAGCAGCTTGCGGACAGGGAGGACTGGGGCCAACGTCCTGACTTTC